The entry below describes one T cell receptor (beta chain). The data stem from a study of monozygotic twins with inflammatory bowel disease. Per the germline V gene, CDR1 is SEHNR and CDR2 is FQNEAQ (reference sequence). The CDR3 sequence is 11 residues long. Eight reactions per sample, run separately, yielded cDNA. TCRdb reprocessed the 5' RACE reads; each CDR3 protein has one entry and no DNA is given. In all, the sample yields around 400,000 distinct CDR3 sequences. The chain is built from TRBV7-9 and TRBJ1-1. The source material was blood. This receptor was identified in a human donor with ulcerative colitis or Crohn's disease, or a healthy co-twin of an affected twin (not recorded which). The CDR3 loop reads CASSRLSEAFF.